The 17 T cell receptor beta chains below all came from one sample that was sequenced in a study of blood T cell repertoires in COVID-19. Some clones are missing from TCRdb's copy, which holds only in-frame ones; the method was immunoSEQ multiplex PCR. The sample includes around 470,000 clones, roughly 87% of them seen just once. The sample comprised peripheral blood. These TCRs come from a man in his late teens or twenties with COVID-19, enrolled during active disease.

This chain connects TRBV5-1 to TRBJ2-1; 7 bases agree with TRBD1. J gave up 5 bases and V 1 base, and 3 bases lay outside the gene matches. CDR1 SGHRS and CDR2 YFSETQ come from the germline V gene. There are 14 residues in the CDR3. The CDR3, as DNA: TGCGCCAGCAGCTTGACAGGGGCACACAATGAGCAGTTCTTC. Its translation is CASSLTGAHNEQFF.

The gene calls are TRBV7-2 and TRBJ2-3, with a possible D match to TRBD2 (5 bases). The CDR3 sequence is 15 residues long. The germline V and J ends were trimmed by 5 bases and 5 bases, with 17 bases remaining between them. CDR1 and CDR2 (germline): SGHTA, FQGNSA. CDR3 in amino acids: CASSPATSGRDTQYF. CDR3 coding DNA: TGTGCCAGCAGCCCTGCAACCTCTGGGAGAGATACGCAGTATTTT. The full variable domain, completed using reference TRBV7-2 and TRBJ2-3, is GAGVSQSPSNKVTEKGKDVELRCDPISGHTALYWYRQSLGQGLEFLIYFQGNSAPDKSGLPSDRFSAERTGGSVSTLTIQRTQQEDSAVYLCASSPATSGRDTQYFGPGTRLTVL.

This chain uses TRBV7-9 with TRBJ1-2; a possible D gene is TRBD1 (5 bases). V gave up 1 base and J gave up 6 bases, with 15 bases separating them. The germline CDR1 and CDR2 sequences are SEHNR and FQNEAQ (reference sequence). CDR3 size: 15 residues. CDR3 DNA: TGTGCCAGCAGCTTAGGTCGCGGGGGTGAGGATGGCTACACCTTC. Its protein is CASSLGRGGEDGYTF.

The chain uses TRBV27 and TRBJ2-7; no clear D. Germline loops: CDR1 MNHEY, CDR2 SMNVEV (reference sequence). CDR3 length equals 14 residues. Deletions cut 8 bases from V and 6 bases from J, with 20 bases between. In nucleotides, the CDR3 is TGTGCCAGCCTCGCTCTAGGAGCCTCGGCCGAGCAGTACTTC. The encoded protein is CASLALGASAEQYF.

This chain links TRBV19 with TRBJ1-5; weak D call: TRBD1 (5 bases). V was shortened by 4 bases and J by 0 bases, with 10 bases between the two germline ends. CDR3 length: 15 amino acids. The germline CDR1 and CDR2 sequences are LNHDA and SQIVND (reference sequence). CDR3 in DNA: TGTGCCAGTAGTACCTGGACACTTAGCAATCAGCCCCAGCATTTT. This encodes CASSTWTLSNQPQHF.

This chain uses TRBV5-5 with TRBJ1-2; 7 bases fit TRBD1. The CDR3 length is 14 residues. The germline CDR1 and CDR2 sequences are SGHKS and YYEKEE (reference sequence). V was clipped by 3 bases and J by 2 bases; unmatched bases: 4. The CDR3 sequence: CASSSQQGNYGYTF. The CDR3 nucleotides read TGTGCCAGCAGCTCGCAACAGGGGAACTATGGCTACACCTTC.

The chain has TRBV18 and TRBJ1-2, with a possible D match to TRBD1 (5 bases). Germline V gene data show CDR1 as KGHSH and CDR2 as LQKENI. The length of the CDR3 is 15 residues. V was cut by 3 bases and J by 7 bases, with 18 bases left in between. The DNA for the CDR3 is TGTGCCAGCTCACCTGGGGACTCACCAAGACGTGGCTACACCTTC. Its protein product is CASSPGDSPRRGYTF.

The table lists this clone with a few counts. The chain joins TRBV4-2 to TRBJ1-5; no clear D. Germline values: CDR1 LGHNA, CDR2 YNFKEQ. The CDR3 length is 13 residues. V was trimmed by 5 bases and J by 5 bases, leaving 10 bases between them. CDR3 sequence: CASSFRLDQPQHF. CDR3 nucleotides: TGTGCCAGCAGCTTCAGGTTAGATCAGCCCCAGCATTTT.

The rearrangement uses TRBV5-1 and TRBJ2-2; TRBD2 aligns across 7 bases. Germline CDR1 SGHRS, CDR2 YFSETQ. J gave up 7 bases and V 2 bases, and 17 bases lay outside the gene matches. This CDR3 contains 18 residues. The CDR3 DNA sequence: TGCGCCAGCAGCTTCGCGGGCGGAGCGGGGAGATATATCGGGGAGCTGTTTTTT. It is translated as CASSFAGGAGRYIGELFF.

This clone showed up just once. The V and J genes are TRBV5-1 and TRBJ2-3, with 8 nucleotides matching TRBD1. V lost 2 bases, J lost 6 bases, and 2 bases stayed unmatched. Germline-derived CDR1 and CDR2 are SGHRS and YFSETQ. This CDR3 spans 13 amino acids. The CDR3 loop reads CASSFRQGDTQYF. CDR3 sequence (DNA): TGCGCCAGCAGCTTCCGACAGGGGGATACGCAGTATTTT.

The CDR3 DNA reads as TGCGCCAGCAGTGCCGACAGGGGGCTTGGTCAGCCCCAGCATTTT. This encodes CASSADRGLGQPQHF. The rearrangement links TRBV4-1 to TRBJ1-5; TRBD1 matches 10 bases. This CDR3 has 15 residues. Germline V gene sequence: CDR1 MGHRA, CDR2 YSYEKL. Germline trimming cut 6 bases from V and 6 bases from J; bases unmatched to any gene: 8.

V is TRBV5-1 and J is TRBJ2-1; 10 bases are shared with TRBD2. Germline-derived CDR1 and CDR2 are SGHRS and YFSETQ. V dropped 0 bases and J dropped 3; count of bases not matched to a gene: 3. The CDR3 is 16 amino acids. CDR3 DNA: TGCGCCAGCAGCTTGGGGACTAGCGGAGTCTACAATGAGCAGTTCTTC. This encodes CASSLGTSGVYNEQFF.

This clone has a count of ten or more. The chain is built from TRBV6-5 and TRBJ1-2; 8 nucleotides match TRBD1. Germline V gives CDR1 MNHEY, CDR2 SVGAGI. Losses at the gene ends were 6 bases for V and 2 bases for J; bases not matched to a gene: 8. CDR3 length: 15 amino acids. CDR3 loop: CASSGWTGINYGYTF. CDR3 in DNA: TGTGCCAGCAGCGGATGGACAGGGATCAACTATGGCTACACCTTC.

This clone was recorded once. CDR3 region: CASTPIIAAYNEQFF. DNA of the CDR3: TGTGCCAGCACCCCCATAATAGCGGCTTACAATGAGCAGTTCTTC. The chain links TRBV11-2 to TRBJ2-1; TRBD2 might be the D (6 bases). Germline lookup yields CDR1 SGHAT and CDR2 FQNNGV. This CDR3 has 15 residues. V was trimmed by 7 bases and J by 4 bases, leaving 17 bases between them.

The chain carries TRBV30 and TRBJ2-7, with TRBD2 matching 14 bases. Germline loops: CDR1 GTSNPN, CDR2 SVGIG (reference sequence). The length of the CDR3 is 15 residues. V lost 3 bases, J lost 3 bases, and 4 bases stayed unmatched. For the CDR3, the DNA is TGTGCCTGGAGAAGGGGACTAGCGGGAGTCTACGAGCAGTACTTC. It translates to CAWRRGLAGVYEQYF.

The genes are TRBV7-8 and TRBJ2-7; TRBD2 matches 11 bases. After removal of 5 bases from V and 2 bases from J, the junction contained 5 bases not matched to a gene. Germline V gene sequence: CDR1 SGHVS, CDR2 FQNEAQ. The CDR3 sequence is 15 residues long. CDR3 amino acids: CASSVGTSGAYEQYF. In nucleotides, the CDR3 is TGTGCCAGCAGCGTCGGGACTAGCGGAGCCTACGAGCAGTACTTC.

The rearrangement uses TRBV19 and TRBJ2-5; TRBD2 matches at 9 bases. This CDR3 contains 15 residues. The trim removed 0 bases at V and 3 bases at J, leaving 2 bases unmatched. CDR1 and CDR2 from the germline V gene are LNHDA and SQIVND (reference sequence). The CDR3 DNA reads TGTGCCAGTAGTATAGAGCTAGCGGGAAAAGAGACCCAGTACTTC. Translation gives CASSIELAGKETQYF.